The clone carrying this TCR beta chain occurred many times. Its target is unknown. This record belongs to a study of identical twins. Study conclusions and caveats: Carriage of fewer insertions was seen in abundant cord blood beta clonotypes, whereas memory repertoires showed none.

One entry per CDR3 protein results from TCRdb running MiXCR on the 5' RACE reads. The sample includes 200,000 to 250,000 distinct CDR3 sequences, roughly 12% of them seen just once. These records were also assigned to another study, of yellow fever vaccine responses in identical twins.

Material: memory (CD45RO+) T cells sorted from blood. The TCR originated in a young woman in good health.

Written as DNA, the CDR3 is TGTGCCAGCAGCTTAGACCAGCTACAGCCCCAGCATTTT. It encodes CASSLDQLQPQHF. The chain carries TRBV7-9 and TRBJ1-5; D call uncertain. CDR1 and CDR2 (germline): SEHNR, FQNEAQ (reference sequence). The germline V and J ends were trimmed by 1 base and 7 bases, with 8 bases remaining between them. This CDR3 has 13 amino acids. Complete variable domain (other parts from reference TRBV7-9 and TRBJ1-5): DTGVSQNPRHKITKRGQNVTFRCDPISEHNRLYWYRQTLGQGPEFLTYFQNEAQLEKSRLLSDRFSAERPKGSFSTLEIQRTEQGDSAMYLCASSLDQLQPQHFGDGTRLSIL.